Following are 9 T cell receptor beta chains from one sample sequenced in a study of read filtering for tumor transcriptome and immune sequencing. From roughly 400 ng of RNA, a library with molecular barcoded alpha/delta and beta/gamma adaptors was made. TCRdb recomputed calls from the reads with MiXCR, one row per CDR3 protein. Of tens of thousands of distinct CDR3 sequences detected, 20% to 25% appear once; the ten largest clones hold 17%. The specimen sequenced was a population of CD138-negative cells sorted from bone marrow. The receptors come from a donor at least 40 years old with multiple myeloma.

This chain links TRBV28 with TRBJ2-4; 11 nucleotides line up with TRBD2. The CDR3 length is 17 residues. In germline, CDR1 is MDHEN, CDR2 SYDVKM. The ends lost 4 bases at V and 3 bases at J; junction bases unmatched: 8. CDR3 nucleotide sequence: TGTGCCAGCAGTTCCCTAGCGGGGGGACGGGACAAAAACATTCAGTACTTC. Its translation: CASSSLAGGRDKNIQYF.

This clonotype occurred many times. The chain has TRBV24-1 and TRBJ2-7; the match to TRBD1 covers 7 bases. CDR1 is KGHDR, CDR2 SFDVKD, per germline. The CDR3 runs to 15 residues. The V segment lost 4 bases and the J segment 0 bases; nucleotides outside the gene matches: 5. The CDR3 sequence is CATSDPRDSSYEQYF. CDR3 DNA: TGTGCCACCAGTGACCCCCGGGACAGCTCCTACGAGCAGTACTTC.

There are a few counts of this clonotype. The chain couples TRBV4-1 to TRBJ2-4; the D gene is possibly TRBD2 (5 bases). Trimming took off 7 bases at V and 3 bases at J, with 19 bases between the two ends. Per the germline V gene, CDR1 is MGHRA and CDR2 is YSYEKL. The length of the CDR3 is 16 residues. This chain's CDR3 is CASTSSFGLNKNIQYF. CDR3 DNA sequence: TGCGCCAGCACGAGTAGTTTCGGACTGAACAAAAACATTCAGTACTTC.

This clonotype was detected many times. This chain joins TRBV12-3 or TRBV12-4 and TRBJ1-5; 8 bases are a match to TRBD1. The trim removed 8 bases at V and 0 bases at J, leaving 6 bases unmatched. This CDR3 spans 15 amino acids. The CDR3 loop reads CASSPGGNSNQPQHF. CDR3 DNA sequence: TGTGCCAGCTCTCCAGGGGGCAATAGCAATCAGCCCCAGCATTTT.

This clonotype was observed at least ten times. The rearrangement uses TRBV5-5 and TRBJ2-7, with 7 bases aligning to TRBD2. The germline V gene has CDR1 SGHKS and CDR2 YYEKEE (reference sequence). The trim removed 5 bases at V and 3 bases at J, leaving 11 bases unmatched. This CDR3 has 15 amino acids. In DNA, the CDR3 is TGTGCCAGCAGTAAGATGAGTGCTAGCGGCTACGAGCAGTACTTC. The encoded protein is CASSKMSASGYEQYF.

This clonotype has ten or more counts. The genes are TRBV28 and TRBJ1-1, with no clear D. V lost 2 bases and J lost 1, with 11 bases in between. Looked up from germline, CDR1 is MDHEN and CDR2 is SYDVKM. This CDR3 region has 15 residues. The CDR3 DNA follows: TGTGCCAGCAGTTTAGACGTTTTAGGGAACACTGAAGCTTTCTTT. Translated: CASSLDVLGNTEAFF.

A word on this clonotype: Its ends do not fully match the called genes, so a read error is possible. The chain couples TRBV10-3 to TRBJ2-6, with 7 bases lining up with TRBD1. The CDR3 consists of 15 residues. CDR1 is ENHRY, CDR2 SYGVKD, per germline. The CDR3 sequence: CATGTETSGANGLTF. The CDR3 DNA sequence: TGTGCCACCGGGACAGAGACCTCTGGGGCCAACGGCCTGACCTTC.

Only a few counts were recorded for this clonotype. CDR3 DNA: TGTGCCAGCAGTTACGCAGGCTTTAGCAATCAGCCCCAGCATTTT. It specifies CASSYAGFSNQPQHF. The V and J genes are TRBV6-5 and TRBJ1-5; D not resolved. The CDR3 is made up of 15 amino acids. Germline V gene sequence: CDR1 MNHEY, CDR2 SVGAGI. Trimming removed 2 bases from V and 0 bases from J, with 8 bases in between.

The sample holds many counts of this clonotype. The CDR3 region has the DNA TGCAGCGCCCCCGTGGGGACAGGGGCCCTTAATGAGCAGTTCTTC. Translated, it gives CSAPVGTGALNEQFF. The chain is built from TRBV29-1 and TRBJ2-1; 10 nucleotides line up with TRBD1. CDR1 SQVTM and CDR2 ANQGSEA come from the germline V gene. With 7 bases clipped from V and 7 bases from J, the junction kept 13 bases outside the gene matches. CDR3 length: 15 residues.